The rows below give T cell receptor beta chains drawn from one sample of a study of shared clonotypes between healthy human individuals. Method: immunoSEQ multiplex PCR; TCRdb's copy keeps in-frame clones and lacks some. Of approximately 1.5 million clones in the sample, just under 99% are singletons; the top ten hold about 0.4%. What was sequenced was naive CD4+ T cells sorted from blood. The receptor source for this set is a man aged 30 to 45 in good health. CDR3s include the opening cysteine and the closing phenylalanine or tryptophan. A D gene is named only where the DNA matches it firmly.

>-|TRBJ2-1|TRBV5-4
CASRRLGARVDEQFF
>-|TRBJ2-1|TRBV5-1
CASSPYRPHEQFF
>TRBD1|TRBJ2-3|TRBV28
CASSLVDRGLISDTQYF
>TRBD2|TRBJ2-5|TRBV4-2
CASSQAGSGRDQETQYF
>-|TRBJ1-1|TRBV20-1
CSTIFTAEAFF
>-|TRBJ2-5|TRBV2
CASSVSRTRWWYF
>-|TRBJ1-2|TRBV7-2
CASSLQVNYGYTF
>-|TRBJ1-2|TRBV28
CASRPGSGYGYTF
>-|TRBJ2-5|TRBV6-4
CASSDGKTGFTMLETQYF
>TRBD2|TRBJ2-7|TRBV7-8
CASSLKGLAGEQYF
>-|TRBJ2-3|TRBV11-1
CASSLARGTDTQYF
>-|TRBJ2-2|TRBV7-3
CASSLASLANTGELFF
>TRBD2|TRBJ2-7|TRBV6-5
CASSYSTSGEVYEQYF
>-|TRBJ2-2|TRBV7-9
CASSFRQTNTGELFF
>TRBD2|TRBJ2-7|TRBV5-4
CASSGRPLAGVGSYEQYF
>TRBD2|TRBJ2-1|TRBV2
CASPGGGTSGSLEPYNEQFF
>-|TRBJ2-2|TRBV7-2
CASSLDPSYTGELFF
>TRBD1|TRBJ2-7|TRBV25-1
CASSDPGTGYEQYF
>-|TRBJ2-2|TRBV2
CASSPGLANTGELFF
>TRBD2|TRBJ2-3|TRBV5-1
CASSGGTSSRNTDTQYF
>TRBD2|TRBJ2-1|TRBV11-2
CASSLLAGGINEQFF
>-|TRBJ2-7|TRBV21-1
CASSKTKTRSGQGHYEQYF
>-|TRBJ2-3|TRBV18
CASSPPSEDTQYF
>TRBD2|TRBJ2-7|TRBV7-2
CASSLATITSGYYEQYF
>TRBD1|TRBJ1-1|TRBV25-1
CASSGTGAMNTEAFF
>-|TRBJ2-1|TRBV27
CASSLSLGTVSIYEQFF
>TRBD1|TRBJ2-1|TRBV7-6
CASSLSRQGLNEQFF
>-|TRBJ2-2|TRBV5-1
CASTGQANTGELFF
>-|TRBJ2-3|TRBV6-5
CASGYTDTQYF
>-|TRBJ1-1|TRBV7-8
CASSLGTANTEAFF
>-|TRBJ2-5|TRBV11-2
CASSLDRDTLQETQYF
>TRBD1|TRBJ2-1|TRBV28
CVTSRGPNYNEQFF
>-|TRBJ1-5|TRBV28
CASRTTVRDQPQHF
>-|TRBJ2-1|TRBV7-9
CASSLTRSPNEQFF
>-|TRBJ1-2|TRBV19
CASSMRGRANYGYTF
>-|TRBJ2-3|TRBV5-4
CASSSAMTDTQYF
>TRBD1|TRBJ1-2|TRBV5-5
CASSPGTGSRGYTF
>-|TRBJ2-3|TRBV2
CASNPGTDTQYF
>-|TRBJ2-7|TRBV5-1
CASSLDATSSYEQYF
>-|TRBJ2-7|TRBV6-6
CASSYPTGTVYEQYF
>TRBD1|TRBJ2-7|TRBV10-2
CASSELPRGWAYEQYF
>-|TRBJ2-3|TRBV2
CASTTTRTDTQYF
>-|TRBJ2-2|TRBV12-5
CASGDLSGELFF
>-|TRBJ2-7|TRBV14
CASSQGVAEQYF